This T cell receptor beta chain was captured by sequencing in a study of CD8 T cells in Susac syndrome. Germline CDR1 SGHTA, CDR2 FQGTGA. The CDR3 runs 15 residues. The germline V and J ends were trimmed by 2 bases and 4 bases, with 13 bases remaining between them. An input of about 0.5 to 1 ug of RNA was subjected to reverse transcription using random hexamers. Multiplex immunoSEQ PCR targeted 54 Vbeta and 13 Jbeta TCR beta segments. TCRdb reanalysed the immunoSEQ multiplex PCR reads using MiXCR and keeps one entry per CDR3 protein. The table lists around 71,000 distinct CDR3 sequences, 93% of them singletons.

This receptor was identified in a human donor with Susac syndrome. The genes are TRBV7-3 and TRBJ2-3; perhaps D is TRBD1 or TRBD2 (5 bases each). The sample taken for sequencing was CD4+ T cells from PBMCs. The CDR3 here is CASSLGWGRPDTQYF. DNA of the CDR3: TGTGCCAGCAGCTTAGGGTGGGGGAGACCAGATACGCAGTATTTT.